This entry concerns a single TCR beta chain. Germline CDR1 MNHNY, CDR2 SVGAGI (reference sequence). The CDR3 length is 14 residues. V was trimmed by 6 bases and J by 2 bases, leaving 14 bases between them. The sample comes from a study of blood T cell repertoires in COVID-19. Profiled with immunoSEQ multiplex PCR; TCRdb holds only in-frame clones, not every one. This sample yields around 620,000 clones, of which 75% to 90% are seen a single time; under 0.3% belongs to the top ten. The sequencing sample was made of peripheral blood. The TCR sequence derives from a woman between 18 and 29 years old with acute or convalescent COVID-19. The chain links TRBV6-6 to TRBJ2-7, with D perhaps matching TRBD1 (6 bases). CDR3 amino acids: CASSPRDTAYEQYF. CDR3 bases: TGTGCCAGCAGCCCACGGGACACCGCCTACGAGCAGTACTTC.